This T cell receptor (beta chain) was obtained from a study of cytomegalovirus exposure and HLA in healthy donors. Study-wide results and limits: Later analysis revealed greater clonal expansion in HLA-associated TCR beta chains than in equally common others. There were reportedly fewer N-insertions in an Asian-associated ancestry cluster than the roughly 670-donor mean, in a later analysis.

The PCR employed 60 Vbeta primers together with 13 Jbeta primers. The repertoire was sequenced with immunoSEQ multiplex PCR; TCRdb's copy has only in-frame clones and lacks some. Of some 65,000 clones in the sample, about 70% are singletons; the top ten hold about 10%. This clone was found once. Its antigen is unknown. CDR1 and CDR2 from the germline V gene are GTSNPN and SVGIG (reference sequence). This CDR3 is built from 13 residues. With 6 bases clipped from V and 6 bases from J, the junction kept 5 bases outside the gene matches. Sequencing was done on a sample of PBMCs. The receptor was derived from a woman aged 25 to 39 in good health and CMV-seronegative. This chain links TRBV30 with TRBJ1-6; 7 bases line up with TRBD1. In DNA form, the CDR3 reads TGTGCCTGCACGGGACAGCTTAATTCACCCCTCCACTTT. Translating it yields CACTGQLNSPLHF.